This T cell receptor (beta chain) emerged from a study of blood T cell repertoires in COVID-19. This clone has only a few counts. Clones were read by immunoSEQ multiplex PCR, and TCRdb kept only the in-frame ones, dropping some. Among roughly 250,000 clones, 88% were seen once, and the ten largest hold 4%. Source material: peripheral blood. This TCR was sampled from a man aged 55 to 70 who had recovered from COVID-19.

The CDR3 region has the DNA TGTGCCAGCAGCCTCTGGGGGGTTGGCACCGGGGAGCTGTTTTTT. Residues: CASSLWGVGTGELFF. The gene calls are TRBV5-6 and TRBJ2-2; a possible D gene is TRBD2 (6 bases). Trimming pared 4 bases from V and 4 bases from J, leaving 14 bases between. The germline gives CDR1 SGHDT, CDR2 YYEEEE. This CDR3 is 15 amino acids long.